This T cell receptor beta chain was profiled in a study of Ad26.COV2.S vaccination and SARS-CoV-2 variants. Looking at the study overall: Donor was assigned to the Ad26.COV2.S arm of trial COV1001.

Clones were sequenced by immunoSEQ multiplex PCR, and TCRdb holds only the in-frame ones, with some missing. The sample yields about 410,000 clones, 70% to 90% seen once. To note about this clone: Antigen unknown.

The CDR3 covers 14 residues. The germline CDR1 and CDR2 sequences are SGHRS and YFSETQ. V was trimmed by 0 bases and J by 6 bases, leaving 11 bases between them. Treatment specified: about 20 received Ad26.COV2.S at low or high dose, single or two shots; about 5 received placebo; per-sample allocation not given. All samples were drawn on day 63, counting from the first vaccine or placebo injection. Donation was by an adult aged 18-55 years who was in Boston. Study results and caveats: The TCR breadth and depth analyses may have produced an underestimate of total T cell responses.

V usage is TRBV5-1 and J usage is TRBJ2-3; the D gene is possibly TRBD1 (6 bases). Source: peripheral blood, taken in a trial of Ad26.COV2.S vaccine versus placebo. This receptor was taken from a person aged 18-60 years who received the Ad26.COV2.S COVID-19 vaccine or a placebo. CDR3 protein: CASSLGDNFDTQYF. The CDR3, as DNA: TGCGCCAGCAGCTTGGGGGACAACTTTGATACGCAGTATTTT.